The rows below give T cell receptor beta chains drawn from one sample of a study of blood T cell repertoires in COVID-19. The data were produced by immunoSEQ multiplex PCR, yet TCRdb's version contains in-frame clones alone and is incomplete. In the table there are roughly 150,000 clones, 84% of which are singletons. Sequencing was done on a sample of peripheral blood. Every receptor here comes from a woman aged 80 or over with COVID-19, enrolled during active disease. CDR3s include the opening cysteine and the closing phenylalanine or tryptophan.

V gene: TRBV2; CDR3 protein: CASSASSGGAFEQYF
V gene: TRBV5-1; CDR3 protein: CASSLVSGGNTIYF
V gene: TRBV6-5; CDR3 protein: CASTGTYQETQYF
V gene: TRBV4-2; CDR3 protein: CASSLGLGDTEAFF
V gene: TRBV6-6; CDR3 protein: CASSPTGTSGGYNEQFF
V gene: TRBV3-1/TRBV3-2; CDR3 protein: CASSQTRDYGYTF
V gene: TRBV10-3; CDR3 protein: CAISDPSGGATGELFF
V gene: TRBV6-2/TRBV6-3; CDR3 protein: CASSYTGLAPYEQYF
V gene: TRBV12-5; CDR3 protein: CASGLGGTGFVGYTF
V gene: TRBV18; CDR3 protein: CASSPAPGEGYTF
V gene: TRBV7-2; CDR3 protein: CASNWGQTYQETQYF
V gene: TRBV28; CDR3 protein: CASSFVVVRVRNQPQHF
V gene: TRBV5-1; CDR3 protein: CASSLQGQGGYEQYF
V gene: TRBV7-3; CDR3 protein: CASSSDRGETQYF
V gene: TRBV3-1/TRBV3-2; CDR3 protein: CASSPYLTGNTEAFF
V gene: TRBV12-3/TRBV12-4; CDR3 protein: CASSQVFVEQYF
V gene: TRBV5-1; CDR3 protein: CASSLPSGTDTQYF
V gene: TRBV10-3; CDR3 protein: CAISENTGGTDTQYF
V gene: TRBV3-1/TRBV3-2; CDR3 protein: CASSQDQGRVYEQYF
V gene: TRBV7-8; CDR3 protein: CASSLTSGAVIGVQFF
V gene: TRBV18; CDR3 protein: CASGAGGEKLFF
V gene: TRBV7-8; CDR3 protein: CASSLVGQGALGYTF
V gene: TRBV4-2; CDR3 protein: CASSQGGGPYEQYF
V gene: TRBV18; CDR3 protein: CASSLSGYNSPLHF
V gene: TRBV5-1; CDR3 protein: CASSSDPTGAGNTIYF
V gene: TRBV19; CDR3 protein: CASSIADSPVYGYTF
V gene: TRBV7-8; CDR3 protein: CASSLGTAQETQYF
V gene: TRBV19; CDR3 protein: CASSISGLGHPEAFF
V gene: TRBV24-1; CDR3 protein: CATSDNTGGETQYF
V gene: TRBV5-1; CDR3 protein: CASSWGQGETQYF
V gene: TRBV10-3; CDR3 protein: CAISESTGASDTQYF
V gene: TRBV29-1; CDR3 protein: CSSDGGQGTGELFF
V gene: TRBV19; CDR3 protein: CASSIVGRYTEAFF
V gene: TRBV7-2; CDR3 protein: CASSPGLAGESGQYF
V gene: TRBV19; CDR3 protein: CASSPQGEGTQYF
V gene: TRBV28; CDR3 protein: CASSLSGGQETQYF
V gene: TRBV11-3; CDR3 protein: CASSGIQGQAFF
V gene: TRBV27; CDR3 protein: CASRRLAGYEQYF
V gene: TRBV19; CDR3 protein: CASPRGEGTDTQYF
V gene: TRBV6-6; CDR3 protein: CASSQGGFGNQPQHF
V gene: TRBV30; CDR3 protein: CAWWGVGGNYGYTF
V gene: TRBV5-8; CDR3 protein: CASSFQTYNQPQHF
V gene: TRBV7-3; CDR3 protein: CASSLNSGRALEQFF
V gene: TRBV9; CDR3 protein: CASSVRGTSGNNEQFF
V gene: TRBV11-2; CDR3 protein: CASSPGGSVDTQYF
V gene: TRBV5-6; CDR3 protein: CASSMTGLGYTF
V gene: TRBV18; CDR3 protein: CASSPGRNTEAFF
V gene: TRBV23-1; CDR3 protein: CASSQRTTSGVYNEQFF
V gene: TRBV6-6; CDR3 protein: CASSARPVPGTDTQYF
V gene: TRBV5-1; CDR3 protein: CASSLAGVRDTQYF
V gene: TRBV19; CDR3 protein: CASSNRDRGYTF
V gene: TRBV10-1; CDR3 protein: CASSAPSGSNEQFF
V gene: TRBV4-3; CDR3 protein: CASSPHLTGGNYGYTF
V gene: TRBV19; CDR3 protein: CASSIGQGNRQPQHF
V gene: TRBV15; CDR3 protein: CATSRSTSGRNPNEQFF
V gene: TRBV5-4; CDR3 protein: CASSQGKEKLFF
V gene: TRBV5-6; CDR3 protein: CASRNWGGNQPQHF
V gene: TRBV18; CDR3 protein: CASSPVTSFGYTF
V gene: TRBV3-1/TRBV3-2; CDR3 protein: CASSQRSSGNTIYF